Presented here are 5 T cell receptor beta chains from one specimen sequenced in a study of T-cell reconstitution after alpha-beta-depleted transplantation in children. Researchers prepared the TCRbeta library using unique molecular identifiers, the study reports. TCRdb passed the PCR reads through MiXCR, listing each CDR3 protein once. The sample lists 250,000 to 400,000 distinct CDR3 sequences, approximately 23% occurring once. Sample: PBMCs, mostly from graft donor cells, taken 180 days after TCRalphabeta/CD19-depleted stem cell transplant. The receptor set was obtained from a male patient younger than 18 who had a stem cell transplant for acute lymphoblastic leukemia, so the T cells may come from the graft donor.

This chain uses TRBV5-1 with TRBJ1-3; no clear D gene. The CDR3 has 15 residues. The germline V gene encodes CDR1 SGHRS and CDR2 YFSETQ. Trimming removed 0 bases from V and 3 bases from J, with 10 bases in between. This CDR3 is CASSLEARRGNTIYF. CDR3 bases: TGCGCCAGCAGCTTGGAAGCGCGCCGTGGAAACACCATATATTTT.

V gene TRBV10-1 combines with J gene TRBJ2-5; TRBD2 is a possible D gene (5 bases). CDR3 length: 13 amino acids. Between the trimmed V and J ends, which lost 5 bases and 5 bases, there was a span of 12 bases. The V gene's germline CDR1 is WNHNN and CDR2 SYGVQD (reference sequence). The CDR3 sequence is CASSQGLGETQYF. The CDR3 nucleotides read TGCGCCAGCAGTCAAGGACTCGGGGAGACCCAGTACTTC.

The V call is TRBV7-9, the J call TRBJ1-2; D unresolved. The CDR3 length is 14 residues. Germline CDR1 is SEHNR and CDR2 is FQNEAQ (reference sequence). Trimming took off 1 base at V and 2 bases at J, with 8 bases between the two ends. The CDR3 here is CASSLVGPNYGYTF. The CDR3 nucleotides are TGTGCCAGCAGCTTAGTCGGCCCCAACTATGGCTACACCTTC.

This clonotype has more than one count but fewer than ten. The rearrangement links TRBV24-1 to TRBJ2-7; D is possibly TRBD1 (6 bases). Deletions cut 3 bases from V and 4 bases from J, with 18 bases between. This CDR3 is 16 amino acids long. Germline CDR1 reads KGHDR; CDR2 reads SFDVKD. CDR3 sequence (DNA): TGTGCCACCAGTGATACTACTCTGACAGGAAAGTACGAGCAGTACTTC. Its protein product is CATSDTTLTGKYEQYF.

The table lists this clonotype with a few counts. The chain carries TRBV4-1 and TRBJ2-7; D perhaps matches TRBD2 (5 bases). Germline values: CDR1 MGHRA, CDR2 YSYEKL. This CDR3 has 17 amino acids. V dropped 1 base and J dropped 0 bases, with 16 bases sitting between them. CDR3 loop: CASSQVSPAGSSYEQYF. For the CDR3, the DNA is TGCGCCAGCAGCCAAGTCAGTCCGGCGGGTTCCTCCTACGAGCAGTACTTC.